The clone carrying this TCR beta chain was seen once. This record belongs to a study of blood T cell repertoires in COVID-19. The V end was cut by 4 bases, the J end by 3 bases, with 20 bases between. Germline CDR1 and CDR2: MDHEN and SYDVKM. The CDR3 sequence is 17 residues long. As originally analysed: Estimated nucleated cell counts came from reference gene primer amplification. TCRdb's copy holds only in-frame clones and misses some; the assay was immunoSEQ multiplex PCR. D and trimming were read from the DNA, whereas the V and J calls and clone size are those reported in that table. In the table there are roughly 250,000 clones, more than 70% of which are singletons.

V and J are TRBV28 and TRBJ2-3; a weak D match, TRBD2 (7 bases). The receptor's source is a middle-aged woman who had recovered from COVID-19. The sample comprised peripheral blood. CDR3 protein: CASSSGRRGAVTDTQYF. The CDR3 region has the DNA TGTGCCAGCAGTTCCGGACGTCGGGGGGCAGTGACAGATACGCAGTATTTT.